This T cell receptor beta chain is drawn from a study of shared clonotypes between healthy human individuals. Study-wide context: CD4 naive and memory got three plates each, CD8 naive two, CD8 memory one. Regarding the study as a whole: The naive CD4 repertoires of a few donors were compared, and roughly 5% of clonotypes were shared.

Points on this clone: Antigen: not known.

The assay was carried out at the deep level. Measured with immunoSEQ multiplex PCR; TCRdb has only the in-frame clones, and not every one. This repertoire shows some 200,000 clones, roughly 93% found once; its top ten account for about 0.07%. Material for sequencing was naive CD4+ T cells sorted from blood. This sample's subset: CD45RA+ positively selected. This sequence was found in a woman aged 25 to 39 in good health.

CDR3 in amino acids: CASSPSPGQAGHGYTF. In DNA, the CDR3 is TGTGCCAGCAGTCCCTCGCCGGGACAGGCGGGGCATGGCTACACCTTC. The V call is TRBV25-1, the J call TRBJ1-2; 8 bases line up with TRBD1. Trimming removed 5 bases from V and 6 bases from J; junction bases left unmatched: 14. CDR3 size: 16 residues. Germline CDR1 is MGHDK and CDR2 is SYGVNS.